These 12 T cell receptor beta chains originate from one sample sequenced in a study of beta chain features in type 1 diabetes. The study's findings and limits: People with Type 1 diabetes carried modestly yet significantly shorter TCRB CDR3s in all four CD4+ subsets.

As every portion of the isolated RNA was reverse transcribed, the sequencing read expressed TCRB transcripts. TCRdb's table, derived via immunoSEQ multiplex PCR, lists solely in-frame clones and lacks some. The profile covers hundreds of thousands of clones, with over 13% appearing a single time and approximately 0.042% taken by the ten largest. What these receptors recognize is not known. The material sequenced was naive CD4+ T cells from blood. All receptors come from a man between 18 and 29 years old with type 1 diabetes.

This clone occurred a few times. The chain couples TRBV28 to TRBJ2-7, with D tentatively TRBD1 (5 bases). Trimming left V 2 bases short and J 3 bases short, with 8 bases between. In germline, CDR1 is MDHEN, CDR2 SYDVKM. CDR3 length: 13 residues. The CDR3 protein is CASSLGAIYEQYF. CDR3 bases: TGTGCCAGCAGTTTAGGGGCAATCTACGAGCAGTACTTC.

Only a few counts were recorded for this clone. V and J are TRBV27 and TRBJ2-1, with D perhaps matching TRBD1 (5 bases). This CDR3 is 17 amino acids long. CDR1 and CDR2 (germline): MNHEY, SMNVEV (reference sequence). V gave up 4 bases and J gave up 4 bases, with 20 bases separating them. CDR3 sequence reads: CASSSPSRVSRYNEQFF. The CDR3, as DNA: TGTGCCAGCAGTTCCCCTTCCAGGGTTTCGAGGTACAATGAGCAGTTCTTC.

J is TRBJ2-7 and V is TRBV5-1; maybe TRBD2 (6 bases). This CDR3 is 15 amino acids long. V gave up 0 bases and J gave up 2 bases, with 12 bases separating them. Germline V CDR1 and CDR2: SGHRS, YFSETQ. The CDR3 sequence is CASSLAVAGTYEQYF. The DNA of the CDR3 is TGCGCCAGCAGCTTGGCCGTCGCGGGAACCTACGAGCAGTACTTC.

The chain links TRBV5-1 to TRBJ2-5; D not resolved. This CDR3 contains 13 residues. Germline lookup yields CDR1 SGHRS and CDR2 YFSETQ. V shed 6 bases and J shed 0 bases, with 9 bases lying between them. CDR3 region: CASNEAYQETQYF. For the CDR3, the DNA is TGCGCCAGCAACGAGGCGTACCAAGAGACCCAGTACTTC.

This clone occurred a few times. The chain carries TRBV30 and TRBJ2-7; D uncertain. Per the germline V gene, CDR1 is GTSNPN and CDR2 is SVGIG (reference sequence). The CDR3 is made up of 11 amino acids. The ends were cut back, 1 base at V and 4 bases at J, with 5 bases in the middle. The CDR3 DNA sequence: TGTGCCTGGAGTGCCCAATACGAGCAGTACTTC. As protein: CAWSAQYEQYF. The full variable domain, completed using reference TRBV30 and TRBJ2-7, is SQTIHQWPATLVQPVGSPLSLECTVEGTSNPNLYWYRQAAGRGLQLLFYSVGIGQISSEVPQNLSASRPQDRQFILSSKKLLLSDSGFYLCAWSAQYEQYFGPGTRLTVT.

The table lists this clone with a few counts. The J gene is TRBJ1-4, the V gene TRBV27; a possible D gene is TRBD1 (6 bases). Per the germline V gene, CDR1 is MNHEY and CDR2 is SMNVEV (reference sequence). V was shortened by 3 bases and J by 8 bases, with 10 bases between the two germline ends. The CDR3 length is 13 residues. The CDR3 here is CASSLIGGEKLFF. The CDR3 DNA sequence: TGTGCCAGCAGTTTGATCGGGGGCGAAAAACTGTTTTTT.

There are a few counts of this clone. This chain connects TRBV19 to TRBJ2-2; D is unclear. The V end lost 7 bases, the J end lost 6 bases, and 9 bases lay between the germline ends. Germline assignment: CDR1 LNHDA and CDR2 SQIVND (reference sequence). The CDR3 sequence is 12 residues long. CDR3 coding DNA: TGTGCCAGTACCAAAAGGTCCGGGGAGCTGTTTTTT. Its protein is CASTKRSGELFF.

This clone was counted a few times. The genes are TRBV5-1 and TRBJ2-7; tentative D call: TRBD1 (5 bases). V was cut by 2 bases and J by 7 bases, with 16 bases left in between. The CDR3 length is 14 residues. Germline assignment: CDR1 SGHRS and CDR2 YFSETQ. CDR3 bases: TGCGCCAGCAGCTTCCAGGGCCCCATGAGGGAGCAGTACTTC. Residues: CASSFQGPMREQYF.

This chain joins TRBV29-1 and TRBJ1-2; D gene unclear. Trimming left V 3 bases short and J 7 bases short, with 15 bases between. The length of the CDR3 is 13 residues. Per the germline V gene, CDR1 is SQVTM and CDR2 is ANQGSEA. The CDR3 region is CSVDPAKTAGYTF. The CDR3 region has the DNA TGCAGCGTTGATCCCGCCAAGACGGCTGGCTACACCTTC.

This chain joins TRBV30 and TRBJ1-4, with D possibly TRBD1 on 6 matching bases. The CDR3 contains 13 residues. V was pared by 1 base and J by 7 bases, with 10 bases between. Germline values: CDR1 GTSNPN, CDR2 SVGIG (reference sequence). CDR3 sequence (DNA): TGTGCCTGGAGTGACAGGGATAGTGAAAAACTGTTTTTT. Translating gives CAWSDRDSEKLFF.

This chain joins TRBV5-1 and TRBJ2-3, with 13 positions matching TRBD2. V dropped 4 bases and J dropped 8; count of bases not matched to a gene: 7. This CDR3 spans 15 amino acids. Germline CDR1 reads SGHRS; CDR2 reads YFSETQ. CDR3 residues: CASSTGLAGPRTQYF. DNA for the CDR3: TGCGCCAGCAGCACGGGACTAGCGGGGCCCCGTACGCAGTATTTT.

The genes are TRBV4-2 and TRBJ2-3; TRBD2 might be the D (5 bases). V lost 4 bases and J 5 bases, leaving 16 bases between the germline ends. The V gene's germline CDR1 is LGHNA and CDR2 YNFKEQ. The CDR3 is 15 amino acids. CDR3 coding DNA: TGTGCCAGCAGCCCACGGTCCGGGGTGAAAGATACGCAGTATTTT. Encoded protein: CASSPRSGVKDTQYF.